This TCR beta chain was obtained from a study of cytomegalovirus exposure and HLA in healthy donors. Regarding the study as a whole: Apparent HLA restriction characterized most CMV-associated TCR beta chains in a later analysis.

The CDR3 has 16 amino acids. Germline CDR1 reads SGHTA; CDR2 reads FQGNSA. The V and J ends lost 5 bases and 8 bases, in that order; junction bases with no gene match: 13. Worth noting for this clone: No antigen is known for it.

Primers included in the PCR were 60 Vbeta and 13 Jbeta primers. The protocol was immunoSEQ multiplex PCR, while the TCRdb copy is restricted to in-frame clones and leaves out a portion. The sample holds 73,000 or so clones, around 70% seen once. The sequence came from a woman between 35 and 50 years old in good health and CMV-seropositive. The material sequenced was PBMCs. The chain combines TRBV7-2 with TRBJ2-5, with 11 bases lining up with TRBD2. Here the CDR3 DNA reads TGTGCCAGCAGCGCAGAACTAGCGGGGGACAAGAGAACCCAGTACTTC. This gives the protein CASSAELAGDKRTQYF.